Here is one T cell receptor (beta chain) with its context. This sample was taken from a study of blood T cell repertoires in COVID-19. Assay used: immunoSEQ multiplex PCR; TCRdb lists only in-frame clones, some missing. The data show 400,000 to 450,000 clones, more than 80% seen once. Trimming pared 0 bases from V and 2 bases from J, leaving 10 bases between. Germline V gene sequence: CDR1 SGHRS, CDR2 YFSETQ. The CDR3 has 15 residues. The gene calls are TRBV5-1 and TRBJ2-3, with D unclear. Specimen: PBMCs or T cells enriched from blood (not recorded which). This receptor was identified in a man between 25 and 39 years old who had recovered from COVID-19. The CDR3 DNA reads as TGCGCCAGCAGCTTGGCAACCCTAAACACAGATACGCAGTATTTT. Its protein product is CASSLATLNTDTQYF.